The present T cell receptor beta chain was sequenced within a study of post-analysis software for immune sequencing data. Study details: Relapsing-remitting, secondary progressive and progressive-relapsing forms of multiple sclerosis all featured among disease courses.

Points from the study as a whole: Samples prepared in the same batch strongly co-clustered by F measure. Normalized Chao1 diversity in multiple sclerosis patients fell significantly below that of controls. Patients had higher frequencies than controls of a few TRBV segments, including TRBV5-6, TRBV5-1 and TRBV20-1.

The CDR3 contains 14 residues. Germline loops: CDR1 MNHEY, CDR2 SVGEGT. After removal of 6 bases from V and 2 bases from J, the junction contained 4 bases not matched to a gene. The TCR beta cDNA libraries carried unique molecular identifiers. TCRdb reanalysed the PCR reads using MiXCR and keeps one entry per CDR3 protein. The sample holds fewer than 900,000 distinct CDR3 sequences, 46% seen once. With regard to this clonotype: Its specificity is not known.

This sequence originates from a girl aged 5 to 17 with multiple sclerosis. The chain recombines TRBV6-2 or TRBV6-3 with TRBJ2-7, with 10 positions matching TRBD2. The sequenced sample was blood. The DNA of the CDR3 is TGTGCCAGCAGGACTAGCGGGCTCCCCTACGAGCAGTACTTC. Translating it yields CASRTSGLPYEQYF.